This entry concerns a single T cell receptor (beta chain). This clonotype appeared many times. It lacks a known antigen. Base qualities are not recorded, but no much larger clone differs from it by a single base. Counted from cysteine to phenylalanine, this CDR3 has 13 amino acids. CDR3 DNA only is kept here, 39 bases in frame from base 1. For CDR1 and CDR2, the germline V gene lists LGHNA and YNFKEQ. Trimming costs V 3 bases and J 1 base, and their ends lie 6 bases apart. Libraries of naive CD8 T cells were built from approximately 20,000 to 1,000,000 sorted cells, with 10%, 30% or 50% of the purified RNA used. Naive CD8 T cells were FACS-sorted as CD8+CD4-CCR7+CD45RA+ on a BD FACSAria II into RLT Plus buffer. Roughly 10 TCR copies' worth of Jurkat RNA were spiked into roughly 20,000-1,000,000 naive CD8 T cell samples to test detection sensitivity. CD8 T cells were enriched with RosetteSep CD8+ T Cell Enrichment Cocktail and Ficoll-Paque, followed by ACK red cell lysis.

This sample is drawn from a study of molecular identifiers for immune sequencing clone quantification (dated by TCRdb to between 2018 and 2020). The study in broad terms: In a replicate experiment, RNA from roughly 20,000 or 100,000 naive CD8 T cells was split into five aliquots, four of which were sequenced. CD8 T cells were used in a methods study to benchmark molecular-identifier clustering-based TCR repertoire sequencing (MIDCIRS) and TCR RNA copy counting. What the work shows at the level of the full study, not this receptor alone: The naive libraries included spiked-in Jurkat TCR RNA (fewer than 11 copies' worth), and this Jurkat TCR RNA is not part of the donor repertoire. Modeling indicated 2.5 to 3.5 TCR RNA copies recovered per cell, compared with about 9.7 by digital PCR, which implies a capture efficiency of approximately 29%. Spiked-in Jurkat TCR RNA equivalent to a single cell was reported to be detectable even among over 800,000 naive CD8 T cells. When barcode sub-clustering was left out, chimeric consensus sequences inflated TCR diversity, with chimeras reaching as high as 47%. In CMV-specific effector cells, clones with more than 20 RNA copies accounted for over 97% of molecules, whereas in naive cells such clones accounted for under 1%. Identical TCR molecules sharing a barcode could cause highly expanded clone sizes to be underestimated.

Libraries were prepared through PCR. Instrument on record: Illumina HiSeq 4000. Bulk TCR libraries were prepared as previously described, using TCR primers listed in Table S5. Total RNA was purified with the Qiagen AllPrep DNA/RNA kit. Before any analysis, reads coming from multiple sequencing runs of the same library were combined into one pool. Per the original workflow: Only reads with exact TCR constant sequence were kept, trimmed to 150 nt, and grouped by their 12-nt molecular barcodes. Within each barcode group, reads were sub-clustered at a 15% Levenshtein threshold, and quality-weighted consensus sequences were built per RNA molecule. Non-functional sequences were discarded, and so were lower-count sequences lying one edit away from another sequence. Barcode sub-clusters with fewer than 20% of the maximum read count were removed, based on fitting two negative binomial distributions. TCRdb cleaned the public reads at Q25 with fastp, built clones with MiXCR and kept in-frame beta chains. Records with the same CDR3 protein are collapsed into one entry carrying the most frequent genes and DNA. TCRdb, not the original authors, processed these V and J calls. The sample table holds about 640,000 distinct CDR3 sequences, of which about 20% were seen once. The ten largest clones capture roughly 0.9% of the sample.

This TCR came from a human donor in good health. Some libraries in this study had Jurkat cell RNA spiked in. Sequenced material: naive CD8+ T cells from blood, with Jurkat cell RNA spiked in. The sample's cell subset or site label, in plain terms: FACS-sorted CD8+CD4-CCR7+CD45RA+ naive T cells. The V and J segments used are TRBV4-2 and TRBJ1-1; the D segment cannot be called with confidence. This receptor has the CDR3 CASSQKGNTEAFF. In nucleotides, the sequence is TGTGCCAGCAGCCAGAAGGGGAACACTGAAGCTTTCTTT.